The following is a T cell receptor (beta chain) sequence with its context. The sample comes from a study of cytomegalovirus exposure and HLA in healthy donors. Researchers ran the PCR with 60 Vbeta and 13 Jbeta primers. TCRdb's table, derived via immunoSEQ multiplex PCR, lists solely in-frame clones and lacks some. The table lists roughly 150,000 clones, 80% to 90% of them singletons. The sample comprised PBMCs. This sequence originates from a woman aged 40 to 55 in good health and CMV-seropositive.

As DNA, the CDR3 is TGCGCCAGCAGCTGGAGTGGAACTAACTATGGCTACACCTTC. This encodes CASSWSGTNYGYTF. V is TRBV5-1 and J is TRBJ1-2; D gene unclear. CDR1 is SGHRS and CDR2 is YFSETQ in the germline V gene. Trimming removed 3 bases from V and 0 bases from J, with 9 bases in between. CDR3 size: 14 residues.